This T cell receptor (beta chain) was sequenced in a study of T cell responses to AZD1222 COVID-19 vaccine. General study points: Per reports, nearly half of all spike-specific TCRs target regions that are unmutated in variants. Clonal diversity was possibly underestimated, and white British individuals and females predominated among donors.

Libraries were prepared by immunoSEQ multiplex PCR; TCRdb keeps only in-frame clonotypes and omits some of them. The profile shows 100,000 to 150,000 clones, more than 75% of them singletons. Notes on this clone: Its antigen is undetermined.

Per the germline V gene, CDR1 is SGHDN and CDR2 is FVKESK. V trimming: 3 bases; J trimming: 4 bases; junction bases outside the gene matches: 0. The length of the CDR3 is 14 residues. V usage is TRBV14 and J usage is TRBJ2-2, with TRBD1 identical over 9 bases. The TCR originated in an adult in good health. This specimen consisted of peripheral blood, obtained on day 0 of AZD1222 vaccination. This CDR3 reads CASSQDRGTGELFF. In nucleotides, the CDR3 is TGTGCCAGCAGCCAGGACAGGGGCACCGGGGAGCTGTTTTTT.